This is a list of T cell receptor beta chains from one sample in a study of graft-versus-host responses after intestinal transplantation. TCRdb keeps only in-frame clones here, not all; method: immunoSEQ multiplex PCR. This table holds about 5,700 clones, less than 80% found once. Source: ileum tissue, taken approximately 310 days after intestinal transplant. The receptor set was obtained from a human patient who received an intestinal transplant, so some T cells may come from the graft donor. Each CDR3 is given with its conserved first and last residue. D genes are given only for firm matches. Expanded clones get a size class; other rows say once, few or many, or leave the size out.

clone size | D gene | J gene | V gene | CDR3 DNA | CDR3 protein
- | - | TRBJ1-5 | TRBV5-4 | TGTGCCAGCAGCTTGGACAGCAATCAGCCCCAGCATTTT | CASSLDSNQPQHF
- | - | TRBJ2-1 | TRBV7-2 | TGTGCCAGCAGCTCCTGGGTCTCTGGAACTGAGCAGTTCTTC | CASSSWVSGTEQFF
few | TRBD1 | TRBJ1-2 | TRBV18 | TGTGCCAGCTCACCCGACAGGGCCGGAGGCTACACCTTC | CASSPDRAGGYTF
- | TRBD2 | TRBJ2-2 | TRBV28 | TGTGCCAGCAGTTTACATGTCGGCGGGAGTCCTCTCCAGAACACCGGGGAGCTGTTTTTT | CASSLHVGGSPLQNTGELFF
few | TRBD1 | TRBJ1-2 | TRBV30 | TGTGCCGGACCGGGACAGGGAGGTTATGGCTACACCTTC | CAGPGQGGYGYTF
- | TRBD2 | TRBJ2-3 | TRBV28 | TGTGCCAGCGGGGCGGGAGTAACAGATACGCAGTATTTT | CASGAGVTDTQYF
- | - | TRBJ2-7 | TRBV2 | TGTGCCAGCAGACGGGAAGCCAACAGAACCCCCTACGAGCAGTACTTC | CASRREANRTPYEQYF
- | TRBD2 | TRBJ2-7 | TRBV23-1 | TGCGCCAGCAGTCGGACTAGCGGGAGGGCCTACGAGCAGTACTTC | CASSRTSGRAYEQYF
few | TRBD1 | TRBJ2-3 | TRBV28 | TGTGCCAGCAGCCGCGGGACAGGGGTGACAGATACGCAGTATTTT | CASSRGTGVTDTQYF
- | - | TRBJ2-1 | TRBV14 | TGTGCCAGCAGCCAAGAATATGAGCAGTTCTTC | CASSQEYEQFF
few | TRBD1 | TRBJ1-4 | TRBV4-3 | TGCGCCAGCAGCCAAGGGGGGACAGTCCCCGTCAGTGAAAAACTGTTTTTT | CASSQGGTVPVSEKLFF
once | TRBD1 | TRBJ2-1 | TRBV28 | TGTGCCAGCAGTCCCTGGGACAGGGTATACAATGAGCAGTTCTTC | CASSPWDRVYNEQFF
- | - | TRBJ2-7 | TRBV4-3 | TGCGCCAGCAGCCAAGAGAGGGGCCCGCCCTACGAGCAGTACTTC | CASSQERGPPYEQYF
- | - | TRBJ2-7 | TRBV5-4 | TGTGCCAGCAGCTGGGGGGCAGGGGTCTACGAGCAGTACTTC | CASSWGAGVYEQYF
- | - | TRBJ2-2 | TRBV2 | TGTGCCAGCAGTGAGGCGGGGGCATCCGGGGAGCTGTTTTTT | CASSEAGASGELFF
- | TRBD2 | TRBJ2-3 | TRBV7-3 | TGTGCCAGCAGCTTCCGCGGGGGCGGGAGGGCAGGAGATACGCAGTATTTT | CASSFRGGGRAGDTQYF
- | - | TRBJ2-5 | TRBV30 | TGTGCCTGGAGTAGGAACAGTAGGGAGACCCAGTACTTC | CAWSRNSRETQYF
- | TRBD2 | TRBJ2-5 | TRBV27 | TGTGCCAGCGGGCTGACTAGCGGGGGGTTCCAAGAGACCCAGTACTTC | CASGLTSGGFQETQYF
- | - | TRBJ1-1 | TRBV4-2 | TGTGCCAGCAGCCAAGCCGGCATCCAGGCTTTCTTT | CASSQAGIQAFF
- | TRBD2 | TRBJ2-1 | TRBV9 | TGTGCCAGCAGCGTAGATCCCCTAGCGGGAGGACACAATGAGCAGTTCTTC | CASSVDPLAGGHNEQFF
- | - | TRBJ2-1 | TRBV5-8 | TGTGCCAGCAGCTTAGGCGCGGGGCGTGAGCAGTTCTTC | CASSLGAGREQFF
- | - | TRBJ2-6 | TRBV14 | TGTGCCAGCAGCCAAGAATTCCCGTGGACCTCTGGGGCCAACGTCCTGACTTTC | CASSQEFPWTSGANVLTF
few | - | TRBJ2-1 | TRBV7-7 | TGTGCTAGCAGCTTTGGGACACTGATTGGTGATGAGCAGTTCTTC | CASSFGTLIGDEQFF
once | TRBD2 | TRBJ2-7 | TRBV19 | TGTGCCAGTAGTATTCAGCGGGAGCACTACGAGCAGTACTTC | CASSIQREHYEQYF
- | TRBD1 | TRBJ1-5 | TRBV28 | TGTGCCAGCAGTTTCACAATAACCGGGACAGGGAAGCAGCCCCAGCATTTT | CASSFTITGTGKQPQHF
- | - | TRBJ2-1 | TRBV7-3 | TGTGCCAGCAGCTTAAGGGGGGCCTCCTACAATGAGCAGTTCTTC | CASSLRGASYNEQFF
- | TRBD2 | TRBJ2-7 | TRBV6-5 | TGTGCCACCAAACCGACTAGCGGGTTATCCTACGAGCAGTACTTC | CATKPTSGLSYEQYF
- | - | TRBJ2-1 | TRBV6-6 | TGTGCCAGCAGCCCCGGCTCCCTAGCGCTACGGAATGAGCAGTTCTTC | CASSPGSLALRNEQFF
once | - | TRBJ2-1 | TRBV4-1 | TGCGCCAGCAGCCTACGACCAGGGGGGGGACCGAGCTCCTACAATGAGCAGTTCTTC | CASSLRPGGGPSSYNEQFF
- | - | TRBJ2-6 | TRBV4-1 | TGCGCCAGCAGCCAAGTTCTAGGGGCTGGGGCCAACGTCCTGACTTTC | CASSQVLGAGANVLTF
medium-sized | - | TRBJ2-1 | TRBV11-2 | TGTGCCAGCAGCTTCCTAGGAGGTATCAACAATGAGCAGTTCTTC | CASSFLGGINNEQFF
once | - | TRBJ1-1 | TRBV7-2 | TGTGCCAGCAGCTTGATCAGGGGAGGATCTGAAGCTTTCTTT | CASSLIRGGSEAFF
- | - | TRBJ2-2 | TRBV11-3 | TGTGCCAGCAGCCCTTACTATGCCCCCGGGGAGCTGTTTTTT | CASSPYYAPGELFF
medium-sized | TRBD1 | TRBJ1-5 | TRBV7-8 | TGTGCCAGCAGCTTAGGAGGGACAGGGAATAGCAATCAGCCCCAGCATTTT | CASSLGGTGNSNQPQHF
few | - | TRBJ1-2 | TRBV28 | TGTGCCAGCAGTTGGGGGGCTGGCTACACCTTC | CASSWGAGYTF
medium-sized | - | TRBJ2-5 | TRBV30 | TGTGCCTGGAGTATCGGGCGAGGTGAGACCCAGTACTTC | CAWSIGRGETQYF
few | - | TRBJ1-1 | TRBV19 | TGTGCCAGTAGTATCGGTCACAGGAATGAAGCTTTCTTT | CASSIGHRNEAFF
- | - | TRBJ2-7 | TRBV28 | TGTGCCAGCATAGGGTCTCAGCAAAAGTCCTACGAGCAGTACTTC | CASIGSQQKSYEQYF
- | - | TRBJ1-2 | TRBV27 | TGTGCCAGCAGTTCCTTCGGCCCCTATGGCTACACCTTC | CASSSFGPYGYTF
- | - | TRBJ2-1 | TRBV5-1 | TGCGCCAGCAGCTTGGGGGGCTCCTACAATGAGCAGTTCTTC | CASSLGGSYNEQFF
- | - | TRBJ2-1 | TRBV7-3 | TGTGCCAGCAGCTTAAGGGGCGGGTTTTACAATGAGCAGTTCTTC | CASSLRGGFYNEQFF
- | TRBD2 | TRBJ2-3 | TRBV4-1 | TGCGCCAGCAGCCTAGGCGGACTAGCGGAGCTCACAGATACGCAGTATTTT | CASSLGGLAELTDTQYF
- | - | TRBJ2-3 | TRBV14 | TGTGCCAGCAGCCAAGATCTCTGGGCAGATACGCAGTATTTT | CASSQDLWADTQYF
- | TRBD1 | TRBJ1-5 | TRBV2 | TGTGCCAGCAGTGTCGGGACAGCGAGTAATCAGCCCCAGCATTTT | CASSVGTASNQPQHF